This TCR beta chain originates from a study of identical twins. V was clipped by 6 bases and J by 6 bases, with 18 bases between them. The CDR3 has 15 amino acids. TCRdb called the 5' RACE reads again in MiXCR, with one record for every CDR3 protein. The repertoire has hundreds of thousands of distinct CDR3 sequences, about 9.4% of them found once; the top ten carry around 0.98%. These same data were also listed under a study on yellow fever vaccine responses in identical twins.

The receptor was derived from a woman aged 18 to 35 in good health. Sequencing was performed on PBMCs. The V and J genes are TRBV12-3 or TRBV12-4 and TRBJ1-5; TRBD1 is a possible D gene (5 bases). Written as DNA, the CDR3 is TGTGCCAGCAGGACCGGGACGACAACGGCTCAGCCCCAGCATTTT. It is translated as CASRTGTTTAQPQHF.